The 23 T cell receptor beta chains below were found in one sample sequenced in a study of follicular helper T cells after annual influenza vaccination. Noted time point: 2015-2016 season, pre-vaccination. Sequenced by immunoSEQ multiplex PCR; TCRdb stores in-frame clones only, minus some. The data hold several thousand clones, with 80% to 85% observed a single time. Sequencing used CXCR5- memory CD4+ T cells sorted from blood, obtained on the day of influenza vaccination. These receptor sequences come from an adult who received the influenza vaccine.

This chain connects TRBV5-1 to TRBJ1-2; 7 bases map to TRBD1. V lost 5 bases to trimming and J lost 10 bases; unmatched junction nucleotides: 14. There are 14 residues in the CDR3. Germline CDR1 and CDR2: SGHRS and YFSETQ. CDR3 sequence: CASRPSGGQSYYTF. DNA for the CDR3: TGCGCCAGCAGACCCTCGGGGGGACAGAGTTACTACACCTTC.

V and J are TRBV6-5 and TRBJ2-3; 7 bases map to TRBD2. Germline V gene sequence: CDR1 MNHEY, CDR2 SVGAGI. V was pared by 2 bases and J by 4 bases, with 6 bases of the junction left unmatched. There are 15 residues in the CDR3. CDR3 coding DNA: TGTGCCAGCAGTTACAGGCGGGGGAGGGCAGATACGCAGTATTTT. Translated: CASSYRRGRADTQYF.

This clone was recorded once. The CDR3 loop is CASGPGPILGNQPQHF. The CDR3 DNA reads TGTGCCAGCGGCCCCGGCCCCATCTTGGGCAATCAGCCCCAGCATTTT. The V gene is TRBV27, the J gene TRBJ1-5; no definite D call. The germline gives CDR1 MNHEY, CDR2 SMNVEV (reference sequence). This CDR3 comprises 16 residues. Between the trimmed V and J ends, which lost 8 bases and 2 bases, there was a span of 19 bases.

This clone came up a few times. V is TRBV6-1 and J is TRBJ2-2; D tentatively reads TRBD1 or TRBD2 (5 bases each). CDR1 and CDR2 from the germline V gene are MNHNS and SASEGT. Trimming pared 4 bases from V and 2 bases from J, leaving 14 bases between. There are 16 residues in the CDR3. The CDR3 loop reads CASSGTGTTNTGELFF. DNA of the CDR3: TGTGCCAGCAGTGGAACCGGGACCACAAACACCGGGGAGCTGTTTTTT.

The chain is built from TRBV15 and TRBJ2-2, with D perhaps matching TRBD1 or TRBD2 (5 bases each). Trimming cost V 4 bases and J 5 bases, with 17 bases left between them. Germline CDR1 is LNHNV and CDR2 is YYDKDF (reference sequence). This CDR3 comprises 16 residues. The CDR3 sequence is CATSNRPGPVTGELFF. The CDR3 region has the DNA TGTGCCACCAGCAATAGACCGGGACCCGTGACCGGGGAGCTGTTTTTT.

The chain has TRBV18 and TRBJ1-2; tentatively, D is TRBD1 (5 bases). The V end was cut by 3 bases, the J end by 1 base, with 6 bases between. The germline V gene encodes CDR1 KGHSH and CDR2 LQKENI. The CDR3 loop spans 13 amino acids. The CDR3 loop is CASSPDSNYGYTF. CDR3 sequence (DNA): TGTGCCAGCTCACCTGACAGTAACTATGGCTACACCTTC.

This clone appeared once. The chain carries TRBV11-3 and TRBJ2-5, with 10 bases matching TRBD2. Trimming removed 8 bases from V and 2 bases from J; junction bases left unmatched: 8. CDR1 and CDR2 from the germline V gene are SGHNT and YENEEA. The CDR3 sequence is 15 residues long. This CDR3 is CASGERGGKQETQYF. The CDR3 coding sequence is TGTGCCAGCGGGGAGCGGGGGGGCAAACAAGAGACCCAGTACTTC.

Only one count was recorded for this clone. The chain links TRBV5-1 to TRBJ2-7; no firm D call. This CDR3 contains 14 residues. Per germline, CDR1 SGHRS and CDR2 YFSETQ. V was clipped by 1 base and J by 4 bases, with 12 bases between them. The CDR3 protein is CASSLSGESYEQYF. CDR3 DNA sequence: TGCGCCAGCAGCTTGTCTGGGGAATCGTACGAGCAGTACTTC. The full variable domain, completed using reference TRBV5-1 and TRBJ2-7, is KAGVTQTPRYLIKTRGQQVTLSCSPISGHRSVSWYQQTPGQGLQFLFEYFSETQRNKGNFPGRFSGRQFSNSRSEMNVSTLELGDSALYLCASSLSGESYEQYFGPGTRLTVT.

This clone has only a few counts. The rearrangement joins TRBV7-3 to TRBJ2-5; 7 nucleotides line up with TRBD1. The V gene's germline CDR1 is SGHTA and CDR2 FQGTGA. J lost 1 base, V lost 4 bases, and 3 bases had no gene match. This CDR3 is built from 14 residues. CDR3 in DNA: TGTGCCAGCAGCTACGACAGGGCCCAAGAGACCCAGTACTTC. It translates to CASSYDRAQETQYF.

J is TRBJ2-5 and V is TRBV9; D gene unclear. Germline CDR1 reads SGDLS; CDR2 reads YYNGEE. Deletions cut 0 bases from V and 5 bases from J, with 8 bases between. This CDR3 is 13 amino acids long. CDR3 residues: CASSVGSVETQYF. The DNA for the CDR3 is TGTGCCAGCAGCGTAGGTAGTGTGGAGACCCAGTACTTC.

The genes are TRBV7-3 and TRBJ1-4; tentatively, D is TRBD1 (6 bases). The germline V and J ends were trimmed by 2 bases and 12 bases, with 28 bases remaining between them. Per the germline V gene, CDR1 is SGHTA and CDR2 is FQGTGA. This CDR3 is built from 18 residues. Written as DNA, the CDR3 is TGTGCCAGCAGCTTAGTGATTCGTGTAGCAGCGACAGGTCGAGAACTGTTTTTT. This gives the protein CASSLVIRVAATGRELFF.

This clone appeared once. The chain joins TRBV20-1 to TRBJ2-5, with D perhaps TRBD1 or TRBD2 (5 bases each). Germline V gives CDR1 DFQATT, CDR2 SNEGSKA (reference sequence). V lost 8 bases and J lost 13, with 20 bases in between. The CDR3 spans 11 residues. Here the CDR3 reads CSPSTGPLTYF. The CDR3, as DNA: TGCAGTCCTTCCACGGGACCCCTAACGTACTTC.

V gene TRBV11-3 combines with J gene TRBJ2-7; no clear D. The CDR3 sequence is 12 residues long. Germline V gene data show CDR1 as SGHNT and CDR2 as YENEEA. Trimming removed 5 bases from V and 6 bases from J, with 11 bases in between. CDR3 protein: CASSPRPGEQYF. For the CDR3, the DNA is TGTGCCAGCAGCCCCAGACCGGGCGAGCAGTACTTC.

This chain joins TRBV27 and TRBJ2-3; 7 bases line up with TRBD2. This CDR3 region has 14 residues. Germline CDR1 and CDR2: MNHEY and SMNVEV (reference sequence). V was pared by 2 bases and J by 1 base, with 0 bases of the junction left unmatched. CDR3 nucleotides: TGTGCCAGCAGTTTACGGGGGGGCACAGATACGCAGTATTTT. This sequence encodes CASSLRGGTDTQYF.

The rearrangement joins TRBV4-3 to TRBJ1-3; weak D call: TRBD1 (6 bases). Deletions cut 0 bases from V and 5 bases from J, with 11 bases between. Germline loops: CDR1 LGHNA, CDR2 YSLEER. The CDR3 covers 15 residues. The CDR3 here is CASSQEAGARNTIYF. The CDR3 nucleotides are TGCGCCAGCAGCCAAGAGGCAGGGGCTAGAAACACCATATATTTT.

The V gene is TRBV10-3, the J gene TRBJ2-3; tentative D call: TRBD2 (6 bases). The CDR3 is 17 residues long. V lost 0 bases and J lost 0, with 13 bases in between. Germline V gene sequence: CDR1 ENHRY, CDR2 SYGVKD. Written as DNA, the CDR3 is TGTGCCATCAGTGAGTCGGGGGGTAGCGCAAGCACAGATACGCAGTATTTT. This encodes CAISESGGSASTDTQYF.

The chain links TRBV5-1 to TRBJ2-1, with 8 bases aligning to TRBD2. This CDR3 contains 15 residues. V lost 5 bases and J lost 0; bases outside the gene matches: 4. CDR1 is SGHRS, CDR2 YFSETQ, per germline. CDR3 coding DNA: TGCGCCAGCAGATCCGGGACTAGCTCCTACAATGAGCAGTTCTTC. This encodes CASRSGTSSYNEQFF.

This clone was observed a few times. This chain links TRBV6-1 with TRBJ1-2, with a tentative D call TRBD1 (5 bases). Trimming took 0 bases from V and 4 from J, leaving 15 bases between them. In germline, CDR1 is MNHNS, CDR2 SASEGT. There are 16 residues in the CDR3. CDR3: CASSEALRGTGYGYTF. CDR3 in DNA: TGTGCCAGCAGTGAAGCGCTTCGAGGGACTGGCTATGGCTACACCTTC.

This clone was seen a handful of times. The chain combines TRBV21-1 with TRBJ2-7. TRBV21-1 is designated a pseudogene. This CDR3 region has 15 residues. Here the CDR3 reads CASSKRAGRRYEQYF. Written as DNA, the CDR3 is TGTGCCAGCAGCAAACGGGCAGGACGACGTTACGAGCAGTACTTC.

V is TRBV18 and J is TRBJ2-6; D may be TRBD1 (6 bases). Germline CDR1 reads KGHSH; CDR2 reads LQKENI. The CDR3 has 14 amino acids. Trimming took 7 bases from V and 2 from J, leaving 9 bases between them. The CDR3 loop is CASWGQAGANVLTF. As DNA, the CDR3 is TGTGCCAGCTGGGGGCAGGCTGGGGCCAACGTCCTGACTTTC.

The chain employs TRBV5-1 and TRBJ1-2; tentatively, D is TRBD1 (5 bases). The CDR3 is 11 residues long. The germline CDR1 and CDR2 sequences are SGHRS and YFSETQ. V was shortened by 7 bases and J by 7 bases, with 11 bases between the two germline ends. In DNA form, the CDR3 reads TGCGCCAGCTCCTACGGGGCTGGCTACACCTTC. This codes for CASSYGAGYTF.

This sequence joins TRBV29-1 and TRBJ2-5; maybe TRBD2 (5 bases). Germline V lookup: CDR1 SQVTM, CDR2 ANQGSEA. Trimming took off 3 bases at V and 3 bases at J, with 11 bases between the two ends. CDR3 length: 13 amino acids. The CDR3 reads CSVDRGVKETQYF. The CDR3, as DNA: TGCAGCGTTGATCGGGGTGTTAAAGAGACCCAGTACTTC.

This clone was picked up a small number of times. The V gene is TRBV9, the J gene TRBJ1-6; 9 bases match TRBD1. The junction had 4 bases not matched to a gene; V was cut back by 3 bases and J by 6 bases. The CDR3 loop spans 15 amino acids. The germline gives CDR1 SGDLS, CDR2 YYNGEE. The CDR3 here is CASSEGTGFNSPLHF. CDR3 DNA sequence: TGTGCCAGCAGCGAGGGGACAGGGTTTAATTCACCCCTCCACTTT. Variable domain in full (rest from reference TRBV9 and TRBJ1-6): DSGVTQTPKHLITATGQRVTLRCSPRSGDLSVYWYQQSLDQGLQFLIQYYNGEERAKGNILERFSAQQFPDLHSELNLSSLELGDSALYFCASSEGTGFNSPLHFGNGTRLTVT.